Listed here are 5 T cell receptor beta chains from one sample, sequenced in a study of CD8 T cells in Susac syndrome. Reverse transcription of roughly 0.5 to 1 ug RNA was performed with random hexamers. TCRdb recomputed calls from the immunoSEQ multiplex PCR reads with MiXCR, one row per CDR3 protein. The table lists tens of thousands of distinct CDR3 sequences, about 96% of them singletons. Material: CD8+ T cells from PBMCs. The receptor source for this set is a human donor with Susac syndrome.

The chain has TRBV29-1 and TRBJ1-2; 8 nucleotides line up with TRBD1. Germline CDR1 reads SQVTM; CDR2 reads ANQGSEA. J gave up 5 bases and V 3 bases, and 14 bases lay outside the gene matches. This CDR3 is built from 16 residues. The CDR3 protein is CSVEGQGARGDYGYTF. In DNA form, the CDR3 reads TGCAGCGTTGAGGGGCAGGGGGCCAGGGGTGATTATGGCTACACCTTC.

This clonotype appeared a few times. The chain combines TRBV6-5 with TRBJ2-7, with 7 bases identical to TRBD1. This CDR3 contains 15 residues. Germline-derived CDR1 and CDR2 are MNHEY and SVGAGI. Germline trimming cut 0 bases from V and 2 bases from J; bases unmatched to any gene: 4. The CDR3 nucleotides read TGTGCCAGCAGTTACTCCAGACAGGGTACCTACGAGCAGTACGTC. This codes for CASSYSRQGTYEQYV.

The V gene is TRBV20-1, the J gene TRBJ2-7; D gene ambiguous. Trimming stripped 0 bases from V and 2 bases from J, with 8 bases between. Germline V gene sequence: CDR1 DFQATT, CDR2 SNEGSKA (reference sequence). The CDR3 consists of 13 residues. The CDR3 spells CSARDPPAYEQYF. CDR3 sequence (DNA): TGCAGTGCTAGAGACCCTCCGGCCTACGAGCAGTACTTC.

This clonotype was detected once. V is TRBV4-3 and J is TRBJ1-2, with TRBD1 matching 10 bases. CDR3 length: 15 amino acids. Germline assignment: CDR1 LGHNA and CDR2 YSLEER. V shed 1 base and J 8 bases; nucleotides not matched to a gene: 7. The CDR3 DNA is TGCGCCAGCAGCCAAGGCTGGACAGGGGGATACGGCTACACCTTC. Protein sequence: CASSQGWTGGYGYTF.

This clonotype was counted once. This chain uses TRBV5-1 with TRBJ2-3; D not resolved. The CDR3 extends over 15 amino acids. Germline V lookup: CDR1 SGHRS, CDR2 YFSETQ. Trimming took off 2 bases at V and 0 bases at J, with 10 bases between the two ends. This CDR3 is CASSLEDSSTDTQYF. DNA of the CDR3: TGCGCCAGCAGCTTAGAGGATTCTAGCACAGATACGCAGTATTTT.